This TCR beta chain came from a study of untreated major depressive disorder. Points on this clone: No antigen is known for it.

The CDR3 is 16 amino acids. With 5 bases clipped from V and 1 base from J, the junction kept 7 bases outside the gene matches. From germline, CDR1 is SEHNR and CDR2 FQNEAQ (reference sequence). Notes on the study in general: Private clones made up every subject's top five TRBV05-01 clones. Sequencing comparisons covered only three preselected Vbeta families. Compared with controls, depressed patients showed more TRBV05-01 (Vbeta 5.1) usage in CD4+ T cells.

Assay used: immunoSEQ multiplex PCR; TCRdb lists only in-frame clones, some missing. The sample consists of some 27,000 clones, 91% of them appearing once. CD4+ T cell purity was typically about 95%. The TCR originated in a woman in her thirties with major depressive disorder. Sequenced material: CD4+ T cells from PBMCs. The chain is built from TRBV7-9 and TRBJ1-4, with TRBD1 identical over 7 bases. The CDR3 region is CASSRQGGGTNEKLFF. The CDR3 DNA follows: TGTGCCAGCAGCCGACAGGGAGGGGGAACTAATGAAAAACTGTTTTTT.